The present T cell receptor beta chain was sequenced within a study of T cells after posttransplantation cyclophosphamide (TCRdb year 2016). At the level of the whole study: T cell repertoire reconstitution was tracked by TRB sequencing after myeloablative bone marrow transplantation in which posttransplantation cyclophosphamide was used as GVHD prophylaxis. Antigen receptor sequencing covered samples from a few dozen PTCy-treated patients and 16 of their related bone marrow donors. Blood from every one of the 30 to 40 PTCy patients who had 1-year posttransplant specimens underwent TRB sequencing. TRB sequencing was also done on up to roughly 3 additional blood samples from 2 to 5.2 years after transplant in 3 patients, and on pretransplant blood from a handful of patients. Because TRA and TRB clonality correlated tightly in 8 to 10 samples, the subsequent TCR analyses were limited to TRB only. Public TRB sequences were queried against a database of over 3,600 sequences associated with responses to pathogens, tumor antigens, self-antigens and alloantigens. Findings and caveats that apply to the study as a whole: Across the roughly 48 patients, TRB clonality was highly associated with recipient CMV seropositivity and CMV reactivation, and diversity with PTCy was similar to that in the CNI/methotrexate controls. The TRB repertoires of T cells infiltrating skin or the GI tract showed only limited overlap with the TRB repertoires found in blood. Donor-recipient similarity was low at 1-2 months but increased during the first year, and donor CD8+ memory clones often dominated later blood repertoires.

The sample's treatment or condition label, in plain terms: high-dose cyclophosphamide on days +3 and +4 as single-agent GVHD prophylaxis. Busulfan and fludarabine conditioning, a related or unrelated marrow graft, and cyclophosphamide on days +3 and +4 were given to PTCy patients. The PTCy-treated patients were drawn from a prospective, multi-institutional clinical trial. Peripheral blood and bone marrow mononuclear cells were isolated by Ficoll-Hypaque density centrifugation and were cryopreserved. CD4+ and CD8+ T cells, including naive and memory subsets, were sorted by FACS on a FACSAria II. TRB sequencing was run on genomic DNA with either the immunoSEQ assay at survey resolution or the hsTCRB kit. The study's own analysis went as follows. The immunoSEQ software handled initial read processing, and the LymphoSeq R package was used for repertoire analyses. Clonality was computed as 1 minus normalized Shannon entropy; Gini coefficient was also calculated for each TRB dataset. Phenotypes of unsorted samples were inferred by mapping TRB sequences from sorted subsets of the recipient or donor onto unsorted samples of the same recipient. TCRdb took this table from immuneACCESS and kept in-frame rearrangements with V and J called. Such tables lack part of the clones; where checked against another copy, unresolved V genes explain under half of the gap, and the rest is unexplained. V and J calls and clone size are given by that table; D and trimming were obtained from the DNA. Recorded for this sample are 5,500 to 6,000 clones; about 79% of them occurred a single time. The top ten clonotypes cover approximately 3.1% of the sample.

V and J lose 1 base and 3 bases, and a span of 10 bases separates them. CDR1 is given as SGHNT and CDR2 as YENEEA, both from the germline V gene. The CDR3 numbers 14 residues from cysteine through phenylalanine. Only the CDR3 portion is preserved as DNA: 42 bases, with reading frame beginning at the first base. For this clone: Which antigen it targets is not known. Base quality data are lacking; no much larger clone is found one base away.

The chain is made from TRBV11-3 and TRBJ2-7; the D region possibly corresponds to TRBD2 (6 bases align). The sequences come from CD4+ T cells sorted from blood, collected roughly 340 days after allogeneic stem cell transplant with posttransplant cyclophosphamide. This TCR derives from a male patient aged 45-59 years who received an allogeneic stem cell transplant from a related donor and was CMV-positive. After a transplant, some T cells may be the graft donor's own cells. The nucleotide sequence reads TGTGCCAGCAGCTTAGGACTAGAGGTCTACGAGCAGTACTTC. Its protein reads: CASSLGLEVYEQYF.